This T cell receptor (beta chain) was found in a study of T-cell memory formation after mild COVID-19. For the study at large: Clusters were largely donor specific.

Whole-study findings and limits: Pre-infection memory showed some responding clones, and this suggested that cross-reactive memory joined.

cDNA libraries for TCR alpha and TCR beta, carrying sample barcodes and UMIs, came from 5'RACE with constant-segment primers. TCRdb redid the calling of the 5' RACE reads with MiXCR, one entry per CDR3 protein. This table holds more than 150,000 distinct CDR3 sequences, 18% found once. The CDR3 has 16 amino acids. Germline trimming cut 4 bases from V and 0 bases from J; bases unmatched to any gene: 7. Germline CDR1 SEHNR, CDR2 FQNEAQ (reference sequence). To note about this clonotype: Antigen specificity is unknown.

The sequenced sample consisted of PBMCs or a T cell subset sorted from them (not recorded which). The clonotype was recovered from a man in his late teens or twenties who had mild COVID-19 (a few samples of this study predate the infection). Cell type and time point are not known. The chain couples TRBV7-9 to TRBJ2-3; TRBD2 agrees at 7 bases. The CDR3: CASSSPSGASTDTQYF. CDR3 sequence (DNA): TGTGCCAGCAGCTCGCCCAGCGGGGCTAGCACAGATACGCAGTATTTT.